The rows below give T cell receptor beta chains drawn from one sample of a study of T cells in Graves' hyperthyroidism and ophthalmopathy. One entry per CDR3 protein, called by TCRdb with MiXCR from the multiplex PCR reads. The top ten hold roughly 15% of the sample, which has some 460,000 distinct CDR3 sequences, 15% to 18% seen once. What was sequenced was blood. The receptors derive from a woman younger than 30 with Graves' hyperthyroidism. CDR3s include the opening cysteine and the closing phenylalanine or tryptophan. D genes are given only for firm matches. Size is stated for part of the rows, as once, few or many counts, or as a class when the clone is expanded.

few	14	TRBV5-1	NA	TRBJ2-7	TGCGCCAGCAGCGGTTCGGAAGGGAACTACGAGCAGTACTTC	CASSGSEGNYEQYF
many	11	TRBV2	NA	TRBJ2-4	TGTGCCAGCGAGGCGCCAAACATTCAGTACTTC	CASEAPNIQYF
NA	12	TRBV29-1	TRBD2	TRBJ2-7	TGCAGCGTTGGGGGAGGGTCCTACGAGCAGTACTTC	CSVGGGSYEQYF
NA	15	TRBV6-9	TRBD1	TRBJ1-2	TGTGCCAGCAGTTCCTCCGCGACAGGGGATGTTGGCTACACCTTC	CASSSSATGDVGYTF
many	15	TRBV5-5	TRBD1	TRBJ1-2	TGTGCCAGCAGCGCGGGACAGCTTTATAACTATGGCTACACCTTC	CASSAGQLYNYGYTF
many	15	TRBV28	NA	TRBJ2-7	TGTGCCAGCAGTTTGGGGGGCAGTCAGGCCTACGAGCAGTACTTC	CASSLGGSQAYEQYF
many	16	TRBV7-9	NA	TRBJ2-1	TGTGCCAGCAGCCTATTTCGGGGGACAGAGTACAATGAGCAGTTCTTC	CASSLFRGTEYNEQFF
many	12	TRBV29-1	NA	TRBJ2-5	TGCAGCCCACGAGACAAGGGACCGACACCGTACTTC	CSPRDKGPTPYF
many	17	TRBV6-2/TRBV6-3	NA	TRBJ2-7	TGTGCCAGCAGTTACGGGCTTGGGCGGCCCGGTTCCTACGAGCAGTACTTC	CASSYGLGRPGSYEQYF
few	14	TRBV4-1	NA	TRBJ1-2	TGCGCCAGCAGCCAAGAGAGAACGGCGCTTGGCTACACCTTC	CASSQERTALGYTF
many	12	TRBV28	NA	TRBJ2-5	TGTGCCAGCAGCCTTTCTCGGGAGACCCAGTACTTC	CASSLSRETQYF
NA	18	TRBV11-2	TRBD2	TRBJ2-1	TGTGCCAGCAGCTTAGTTCGGAGGGGGCTAGCGGGGGTAGAGGGGCAGTTCTTC	CASSLVRRGLAGVEGQFF
many	14	TRBV5-1	TRBD2	TRBJ2-7	TGCGCCAGCAGTCTCGCGGGAGGGCCATACGAGCAGTACTTC	CASSLAGGPYEQYF
NA	14	TRBV4-3	NA	TRBJ2-1	TGCGCCAGCAGCCAAGAGGTTGTGGGGAATGAGCAGTTCTTC	CASSQEVVGNEQFF
many	15	TRBV20-1	NA	TRBJ2-5	TGCAGTGGAGCACTAGGTACCGGGACGAAAGAGACCCAGTACTTC	CSGALGTGTKETQYF
NA	17	TRBV7-8	NA	TRBJ1-2	TGTGCCAGCAGCCCGGCCGTAACAGGGCTAGCTAACTATGGCTACACCTTC	CASSPAVTGLANYGYTF
few	16	TRBV6-1	TRBD2	TRBJ2-1	TGTGCCAGCAGTCGACGAATTAGCGGGGATTACAATGAGCAGTTCTTC	CASSRRISGDYNEQFF
NA	20	TRBV15	NA	TRBJ1-1	TGTGCCACCAGCAGAGATAGTCCGGCCTCCTTTAGGGCTATGAACACTGAAGCTTTCTTT	CATSRDSPASFRAMNTEAFF
few	21	TRBV2	TRBD1	TRBJ1-5	TGTGCCAGCAGTTATAGCCTTCAATGGGACAGGGGGCGGGATGAGGATCAGCCCCAGCATTTT	CASSYSLQWDRGRDEDQPQHF
few	15	TRBV2	NA	TRBJ1-3	TGTGCCAGCAGCCGGGGCTCAGAGGAGGGAAACACCATATATTTT	CASSRGSEEGNTIYF
once	17	TRBV27	TRBD2	TRBJ2-3	TGTGCCAGCAGTTCGGGAGGGGGGACCTCTAACCCAGATACGCAGTATTTT	CASSSGGGTSNPDTQYF
few	20	TRBV4-2	TRBD2	TRBJ2-3	TGTGCCAGCAGCCCCACCAGGGGGGGACTAGCGGGAGGTGGCACAGATACGCAGTATTTT	CASSPTRGGLAGGGTDTQYF
few	15	TRBV9	NA	TRBJ2-7	TGTGCCAGCAGCCCACGAATGGGGAATTCCTACGAGCAGTACTTC	CASSPRMGNSYEQYF
NA	20	TRBV20-1	TRBD2	TRBJ2-5	TGCAGTGCTAGACAACCTCCCCGGGGTGGCGGGACTAGCGGGGTAGGGACCCAGTACTTC	CSARQPPRGGGTSGVGTQYF
few	19	TRBV12-3/TRBV12-4	NA	TRBJ2-2	TGTGCCAGCAGGTTCGCACGCCAGTGGGGGGCCTCGAGCACCGGGGAGCTGTTTTTT	CASRFARQWGASSTGELFF